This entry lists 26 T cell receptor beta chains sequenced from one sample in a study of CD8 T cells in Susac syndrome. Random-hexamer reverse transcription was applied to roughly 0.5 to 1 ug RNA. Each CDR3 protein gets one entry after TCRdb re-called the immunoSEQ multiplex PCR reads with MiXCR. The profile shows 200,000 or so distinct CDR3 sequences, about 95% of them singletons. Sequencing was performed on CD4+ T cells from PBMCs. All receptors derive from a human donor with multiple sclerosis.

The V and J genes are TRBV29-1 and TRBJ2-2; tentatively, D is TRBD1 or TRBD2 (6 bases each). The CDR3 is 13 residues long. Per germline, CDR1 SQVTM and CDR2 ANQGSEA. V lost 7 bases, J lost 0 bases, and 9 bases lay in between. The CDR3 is CSGRGANTGELFF. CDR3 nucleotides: TGCAGCGGAAGGGGGGCGAACACCGGGGAGCTGTTTTTT.

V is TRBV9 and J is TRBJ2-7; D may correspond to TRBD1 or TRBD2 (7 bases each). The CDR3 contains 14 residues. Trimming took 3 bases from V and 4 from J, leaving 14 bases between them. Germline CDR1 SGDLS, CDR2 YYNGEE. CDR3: CASSATGREYEQYF. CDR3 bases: TGTGCCAGCAGCGCGACAGGGAGGGAGTACGAGCAGTACTTC.

The CDR3 loop is CASSGVAGQGSYEQYF. CDR3 DNA: TGTGCCAGCAGCGGCGTGGCGGGACAGGGATCCTACGAGCAGTACTTC. The chain carries TRBV6-1 and TRBJ2-7; 9 bases line up with TRBD1. This CDR3 region has 16 residues. V lost 6 bases, J lost 1 base, and 10 bases stayed unmatched. The germline CDR1 and CDR2 sequences are MNHNS and SASEGT.

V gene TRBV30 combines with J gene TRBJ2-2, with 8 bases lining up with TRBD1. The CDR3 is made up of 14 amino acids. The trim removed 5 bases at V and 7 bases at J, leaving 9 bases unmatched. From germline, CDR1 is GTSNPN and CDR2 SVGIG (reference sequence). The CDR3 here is CAWSRGLVIGELFF. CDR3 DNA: TGTGCCTGGTCCAGGGGGCTAGTAATCGGGGAGCTGTTTTTT. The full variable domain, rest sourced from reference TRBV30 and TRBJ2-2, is SQTIHQWPATLVQPVGSPLSLECTVEGTSNPNLYWYRQAAGRGLQLLFYSVGIGQISSEVPQNLSASRPQDRQFILSSKKLLLSDSGFYLCAWSRGLVIGELFFGEGSRLTVL.

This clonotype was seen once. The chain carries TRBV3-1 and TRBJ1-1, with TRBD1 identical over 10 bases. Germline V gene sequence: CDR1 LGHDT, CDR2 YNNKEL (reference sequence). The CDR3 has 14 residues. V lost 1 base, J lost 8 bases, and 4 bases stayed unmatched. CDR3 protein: CASSQGPGQGEAFF. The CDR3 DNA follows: TGTGCCAGCAGCCAAGGCCCGGGACAGGGGGAAGCTTTCTTT.

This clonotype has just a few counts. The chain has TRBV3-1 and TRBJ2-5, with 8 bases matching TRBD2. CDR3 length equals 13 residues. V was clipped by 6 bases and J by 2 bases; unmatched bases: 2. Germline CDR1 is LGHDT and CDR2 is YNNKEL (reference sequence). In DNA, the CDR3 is TGTGCCAGCAGTGTAGCGGGACAAGAGACCCAGTACTTC. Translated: CASSVAGQETQYF.

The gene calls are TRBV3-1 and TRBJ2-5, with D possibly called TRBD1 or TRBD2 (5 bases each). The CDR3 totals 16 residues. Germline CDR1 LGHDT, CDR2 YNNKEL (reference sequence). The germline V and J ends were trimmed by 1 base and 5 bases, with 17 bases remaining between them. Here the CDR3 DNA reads TGTGCCAGCAGCCAAGTATCCGGGGACCCATGGGAGACCCAGTACTTC. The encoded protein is CASSQVSGDPWETQYF.

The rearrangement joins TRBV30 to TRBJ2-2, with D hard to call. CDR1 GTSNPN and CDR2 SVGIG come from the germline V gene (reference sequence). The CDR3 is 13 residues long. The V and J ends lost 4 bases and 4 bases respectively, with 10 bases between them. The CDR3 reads CAWTPLGTGELFF. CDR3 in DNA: TGTGCCTGGACCCCCCTGGGCACCGGGGAGCTGTTTTTT.

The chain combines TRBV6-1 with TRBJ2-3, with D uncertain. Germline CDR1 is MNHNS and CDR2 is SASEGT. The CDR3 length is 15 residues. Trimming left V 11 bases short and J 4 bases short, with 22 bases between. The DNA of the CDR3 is TGTGCCGCCCGACTCGACCTCCCCCAACCAGATACGCAGTATTTT. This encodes CAARLDLPQPDTQYF.

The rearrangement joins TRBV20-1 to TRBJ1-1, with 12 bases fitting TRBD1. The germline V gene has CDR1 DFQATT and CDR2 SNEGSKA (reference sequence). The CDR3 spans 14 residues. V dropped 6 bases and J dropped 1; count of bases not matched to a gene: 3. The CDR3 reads CSARGQGANTEAFF. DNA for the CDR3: TGCAGTGCCCGGGGACAGGGGGCGAACACTGAAGCTTTCTTT.

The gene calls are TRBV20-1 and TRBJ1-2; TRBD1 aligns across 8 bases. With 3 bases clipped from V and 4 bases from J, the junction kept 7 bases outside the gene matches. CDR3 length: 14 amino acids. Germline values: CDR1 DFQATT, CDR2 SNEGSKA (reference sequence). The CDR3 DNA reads TGCAGTGCTAGCAGGCAGGGGGCGAGCTATGGCTACACCTTC. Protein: CSASRQGASYGYTF.

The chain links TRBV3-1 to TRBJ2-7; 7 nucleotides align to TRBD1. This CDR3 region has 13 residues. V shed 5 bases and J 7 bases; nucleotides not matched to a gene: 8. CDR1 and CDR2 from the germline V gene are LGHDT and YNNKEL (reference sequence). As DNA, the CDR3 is TGTGCCAGCAGCTCTACAGGGGTGGGAGAGCAGTACTTC. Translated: CASSSTGVGEQYF.

The CDR3 coding sequence is TGTGCCAGCAGCCAAGAAGGGGTTGCGAACACTGAAGCTTTCTTT. It translates to CASSQEGVANTEAFF. The V gene is TRBV3-1, the J gene TRBJ1-1; a weak D match, TRBD1 (5 bases). Germline V lookup: CDR1 LGHDT, CDR2 YNNKEL (reference sequence). The V and J ends lost 0 bases and 1 base respectively, with 9 bases between them. The CDR3 is 15 residues long.

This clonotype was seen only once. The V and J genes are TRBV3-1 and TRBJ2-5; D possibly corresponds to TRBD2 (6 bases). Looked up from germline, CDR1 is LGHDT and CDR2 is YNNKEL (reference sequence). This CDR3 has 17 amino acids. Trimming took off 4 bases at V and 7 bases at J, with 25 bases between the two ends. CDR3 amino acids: CASSPGGSEDGWTTQYF. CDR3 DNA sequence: TGTGCCAGCAGCCCCGGGGGAAGCGAGGATGGTTGGACGACCCAGTACTTC.

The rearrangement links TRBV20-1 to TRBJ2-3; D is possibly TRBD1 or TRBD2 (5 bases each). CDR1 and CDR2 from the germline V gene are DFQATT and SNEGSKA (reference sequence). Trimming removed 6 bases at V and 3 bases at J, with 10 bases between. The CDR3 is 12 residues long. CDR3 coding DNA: TGCAGTGCGAGGAGGACAACAGATACGCAGTATTTT. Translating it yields CSARRTTDTQYF.

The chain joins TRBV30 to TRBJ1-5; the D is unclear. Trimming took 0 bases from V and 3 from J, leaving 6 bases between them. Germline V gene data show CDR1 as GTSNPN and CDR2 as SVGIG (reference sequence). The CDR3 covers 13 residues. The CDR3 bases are TGTGCCTGGAGTGTACGATCCAATCAGCCCCAGCATTTT. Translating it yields CAWSVRSNQPQHF.

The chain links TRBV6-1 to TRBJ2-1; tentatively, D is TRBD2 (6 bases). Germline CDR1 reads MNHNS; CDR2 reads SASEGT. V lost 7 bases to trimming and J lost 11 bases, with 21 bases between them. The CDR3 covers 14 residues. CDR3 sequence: CASNPGTPDKKQFF. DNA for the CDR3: TGTGCCAGCAATCCGGGGACTCCAGATAAAAAGCAGTTCTTC.

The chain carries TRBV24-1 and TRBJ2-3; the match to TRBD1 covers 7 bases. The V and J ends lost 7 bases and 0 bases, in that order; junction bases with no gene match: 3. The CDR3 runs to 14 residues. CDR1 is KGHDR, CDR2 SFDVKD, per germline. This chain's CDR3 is CATRDRVSTDTQYF. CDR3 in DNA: TGTGCCACCAGAGACAGGGTTAGCACAGATACGCAGTATTTT.

This chain's CDR3 is CASSRLGGRSRQYGYTF. As DNA, the CDR3 is TGTGCCAGCAGCCGACTGGGGGGAAGATCACGGCAGTATGGCTACACCTTC. This sequence joins TRBV3-1 and TRBJ1-2; D is perhaps TRBD1 (5 bases). Trimming pared 4 bases from V and 5 bases from J, leaving 23 bases between. The CDR3 spans 17 residues. Germline V lookup: CDR1 LGHDT, CDR2 YNNKEL (reference sequence).

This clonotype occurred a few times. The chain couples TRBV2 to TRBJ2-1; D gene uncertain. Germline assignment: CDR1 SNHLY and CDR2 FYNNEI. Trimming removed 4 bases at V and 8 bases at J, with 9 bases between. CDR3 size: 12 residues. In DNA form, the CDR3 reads TGTGCCAGCAGTGTCTTAGGAGATGAGCAGTTCTTC. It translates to CASSVLGDEQFF.

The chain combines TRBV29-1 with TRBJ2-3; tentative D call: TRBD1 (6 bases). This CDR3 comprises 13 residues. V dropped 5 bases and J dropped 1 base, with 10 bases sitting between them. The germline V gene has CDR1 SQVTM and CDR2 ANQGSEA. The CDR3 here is CSVTDRRTDTQYF. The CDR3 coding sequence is TGCAGCGTTACGGACAGACGCACAGATACGCAGTATTTT.

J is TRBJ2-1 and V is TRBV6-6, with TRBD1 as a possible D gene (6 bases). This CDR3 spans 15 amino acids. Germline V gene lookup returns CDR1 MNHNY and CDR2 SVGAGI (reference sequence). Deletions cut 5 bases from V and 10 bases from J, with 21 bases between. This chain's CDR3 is CASSLRQDPYREQFF. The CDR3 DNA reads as TGTGCCAGCAGTCTTCGACAGGACCCTTACCGGGAGCAGTTCTTC.

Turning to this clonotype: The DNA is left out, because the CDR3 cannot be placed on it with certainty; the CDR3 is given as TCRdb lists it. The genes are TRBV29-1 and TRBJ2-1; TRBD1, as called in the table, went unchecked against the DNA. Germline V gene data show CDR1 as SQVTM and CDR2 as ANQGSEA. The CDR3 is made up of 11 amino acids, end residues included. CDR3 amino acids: CSVGTGTGEFF.

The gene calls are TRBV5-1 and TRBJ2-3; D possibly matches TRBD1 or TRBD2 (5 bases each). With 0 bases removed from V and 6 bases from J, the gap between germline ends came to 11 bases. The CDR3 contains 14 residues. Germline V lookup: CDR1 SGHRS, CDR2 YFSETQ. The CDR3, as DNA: TGCGCCAGCAGCTTGGGGGGGTCGAAGGATACGCAGTATTTT. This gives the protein CASSLGGSKDTQYF.

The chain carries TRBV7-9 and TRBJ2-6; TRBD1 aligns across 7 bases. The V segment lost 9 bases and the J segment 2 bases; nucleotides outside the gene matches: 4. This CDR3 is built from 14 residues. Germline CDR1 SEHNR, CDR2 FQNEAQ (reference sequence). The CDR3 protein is CAREGGPGANVLTF. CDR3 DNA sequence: TGTGCCAGGGAAGGGGGCCCTGGGGCCAACGTCCTGACTTTC.

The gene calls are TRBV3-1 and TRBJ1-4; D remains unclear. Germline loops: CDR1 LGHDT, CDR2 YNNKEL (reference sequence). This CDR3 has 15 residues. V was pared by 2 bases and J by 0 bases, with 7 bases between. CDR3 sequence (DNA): TGTGCCAGCAGCCAACAAGCGGCAACTAATGAAAAACTGTTTTTT. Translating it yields CASSQQAATNEKLFF.